A selection of T cell receptor beta chains follows, all from one sample in a study of blood T cell repertoires in COVID-19. Repertoires were generated with immunoSEQ multiplex PCR, while TCRdb's copy carries only in-frame clones and drops some. The table has roughly 350,000 clones, roughly 90% seen once. Sequencing input: peripheral blood. These receptors were collected from a woman between 45 and 60 years old with active or convalescent COVID-19. CDR3s include the opening cysteine and the closing phenylalanine or tryptophan.

TRBV4-2,TRBJ2-1,CASSQDRLAGADSYNEQFF
TRBV19,TRBJ2-7,CASSHTQGRYHEQYF
TRBV5-5,TRBJ1-1,CASSRTGITEAFF
TRBV5-4,TRBJ2-2,CASSSESGTGRVGELFF
TRBV28,TRBJ2-7,CASSLGTGELYEQYF
TRBV9,TRBJ2-7,CASSVGSRGEEQYF
TRBV10-3,TRBJ2-2,CAIRLNTGELFF
TRBV19,TRBJ1-5,CASSIQSYSNQPQHF
TRBV27,TRBJ1-2,CASSLGGNYGYTF
TRBV6-5,TRBJ2-7,CASSLNLAGEQYF
TRBV19,TRBJ2-5,CASSPIGGAQETQYF
TRBV2,TRBJ2-5,CASIGLAGWLETQYF
TRBV30,TRBJ1-3,CAWSNQVTIYF
TRBV15,TRBJ1-1,CATSRGREAEAFF
TRBV11-2,TRBJ1-1,CASSLERAGAFF
TRBV27,TRBJ1-2,CASSLLEGQGSHYGYTF
TRBV12-3/TRBV12-4,TRBJ1-1,CASSSVMNTEAFF
TRBV13,TRBJ2-3,CASRLTSGTQYF
TRBV4-2,TRBJ2-2,CASSQATGGPAGELFF
TRBV18,TRBJ1-5,CASSSKGKAPQHF